This TCR beta chain was profiled in a study of cytomegalovirus exposure and HLA in healthy donors. It was with 60 Vbeta and 13 Jbeta primers that the PCR ran. Per the study methods: Counted up in a later analysis, unique TCR beta chains came to some 75 million, with some 9.9 million shared. Sequencing used immunoSEQ multiplex PCR; TCRdb keeps in-frame clones, though not all of them. V, J and clone size reflect that table, while D and trimming were determined from the DNA. Seen here are about 160,000 clones, roughly 80% observed once, and the top ten hold 13%. Germline CDR1 and CDR2: MGHDK and SYGVNS. This CDR3 spans 17 amino acids. J gave up 5 bases and V 4 bases, and 16 bases lay outside the gene matches.

This sequence was found in a woman in her forties or fifties in good health and CMV-seronegative. Sequenced: PBMCs. The V and J genes are TRBV25-1 and TRBJ1-1, with 7 bases aligning to TRBD1. CDR3: CASSGDRVIEYPTEAFF. The CDR3 nucleotides read TGTGCCAGCAGTGGTGACAGGGTGATAGAGTATCCGACTGAAGCTTTCTTT.